The source of this T cell receptor beta chain is a study of cytomegalovirus exposure and HLA in healthy donors. The study, taken as a whole, reports: The study listed under 200 cytomegalovirus-associated TCR beta chains. In an earlier analysis, productive rearrangement rates for most beta V segments clustered near 87% or 30%. TCR beta V- and J-gene trimming, according to a later analysis, was linked to a missense DCLRE1C variant.

V was pared by 3 bases and J by 8 bases, with 14 bases between. Germline V gene lookup returns CDR1 PRHDT and CDR2 FYEKMQ (reference sequence). The CDR3 runs to 14 residues. Vbeta (60) and Jbeta (13) primers were used in the PCR. Using immunoSEQ multiplex PCR, the repertoire was profiled, and TCRdb retains in-frame clones only, with some absent. The sample lists about 200,000 clones, approximately 79% seen once, with less than 2% in the top ten. In its sample, this clone was seen a few times. The target antigen is unknown. Input material: PBMCs. This sequence originates from a male donor in good health and CMV-seronegative. V and J are TRBV13 and TRBJ2-1; maybe TRBD1 (6 bases). The CDR3 loop is CASSLGALLDEQFF. The CDR3 coding sequence is TGTGCCAGCAGCTTGGGGGCCCTTTTGGATGAGCAGTTCTTC.